Listed here are 2 T cell receptor beta chains from one sample, sequenced in a study of Tregs in tolerant kidney transplant recipients. The protocol was immunoSEQ multiplex PCR, while the TCRdb copy is restricted to in-frame clones and leaves out a portion. Altogether some 90,000 clones are present, more than 80% being singletons, with the ten largest covering roughly 5%. Specimen: CD8+ T cells from blood. The origin of the receptors is a human donor in good health.

The chain uses TRBV9 and TRBJ2-6; no clear D. Trimming removed 1 base at V and 1 base at J, with 6 bases between. The CDR3 contains 15 residues. The germline CDR1 and CDR2 sequences are SGDLS and YYNGEE. CDR3 nucleotide sequence: TGTGCCAGCAGCGTATTTAGGTCTGGGGCCAACGTCCTGACTTTC. It translates to CASSVFRSGANVLTF.

V gene TRBV29-1 combines with J gene TRBJ2-7; no firm D call. Trimming stripped 6 bases from V and 7 bases from J, with 19 bases between. CDR3 length: 13 amino acids. Germline CDR1 and CDR2: SQVTM and ANQGSEA. Here the CDR3 reads CSVELESRWEQYF. The CDR3 nucleotides are TGCAGCGTAGAGCTAGAATCCAGGTGGGAGCAGTACTTC.